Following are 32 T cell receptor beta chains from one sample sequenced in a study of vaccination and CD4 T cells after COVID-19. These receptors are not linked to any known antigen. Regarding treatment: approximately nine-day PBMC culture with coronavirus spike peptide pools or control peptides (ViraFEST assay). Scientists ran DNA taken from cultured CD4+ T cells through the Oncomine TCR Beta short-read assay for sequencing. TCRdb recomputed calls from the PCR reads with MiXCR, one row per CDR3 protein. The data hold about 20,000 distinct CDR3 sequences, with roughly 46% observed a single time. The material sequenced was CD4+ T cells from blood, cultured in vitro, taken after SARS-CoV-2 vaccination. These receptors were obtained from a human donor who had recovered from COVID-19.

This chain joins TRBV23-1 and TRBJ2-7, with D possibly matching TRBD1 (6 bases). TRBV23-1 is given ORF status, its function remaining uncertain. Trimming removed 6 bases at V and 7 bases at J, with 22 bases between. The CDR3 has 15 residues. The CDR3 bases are TGCGCCAGCAGCCCTGAGCCCCGGACAGCCGAAGAGCAGTACTTC. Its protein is CASSPEPRTAEEQYF.

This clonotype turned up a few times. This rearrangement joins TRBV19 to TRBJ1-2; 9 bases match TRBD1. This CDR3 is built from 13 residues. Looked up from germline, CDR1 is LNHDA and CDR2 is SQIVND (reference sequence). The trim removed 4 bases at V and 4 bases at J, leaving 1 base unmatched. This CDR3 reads CASSTDRGYGYTF. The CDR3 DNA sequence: TGTGCCAGTAGTACGGACAGGGGCTATGGCTACACCTTC.

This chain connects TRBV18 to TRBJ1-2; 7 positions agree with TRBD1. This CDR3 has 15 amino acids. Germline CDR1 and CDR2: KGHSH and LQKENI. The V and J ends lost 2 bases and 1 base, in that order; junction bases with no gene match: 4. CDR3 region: CASSPSTGNNYGYTF. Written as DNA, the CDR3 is TGTGCCAGCTCACCATCGACAGGGAATAACTATGGCTACACCTTC. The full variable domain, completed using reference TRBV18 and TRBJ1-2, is NAGVMQNPRHLVRRRGQEARLRCSPMKGHSHVYWYRQLPEEGLKFMVYLQKENIIDESGMPKERFSAEFPKEGPSILRIQQVVRGDSAAYFCASSPSTGNNYGYTFGSGTRLTVV.

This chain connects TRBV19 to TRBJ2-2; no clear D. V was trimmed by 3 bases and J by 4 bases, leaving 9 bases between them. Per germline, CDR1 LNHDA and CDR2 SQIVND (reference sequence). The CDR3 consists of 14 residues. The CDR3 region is CASSMDRSTGELFF. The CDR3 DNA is TGTGCCAGTAGTATGGATAGGAGCACCGGGGAGCTGTTTTTT.

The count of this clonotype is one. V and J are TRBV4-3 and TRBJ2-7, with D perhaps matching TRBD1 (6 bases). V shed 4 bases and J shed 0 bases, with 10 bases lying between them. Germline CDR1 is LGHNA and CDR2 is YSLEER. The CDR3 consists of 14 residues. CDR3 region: CASSRSQGSYEQYF. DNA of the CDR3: TGCGCCAGCAGCCGATCACAGGGCTCCTACGAGCAGTACTTC.

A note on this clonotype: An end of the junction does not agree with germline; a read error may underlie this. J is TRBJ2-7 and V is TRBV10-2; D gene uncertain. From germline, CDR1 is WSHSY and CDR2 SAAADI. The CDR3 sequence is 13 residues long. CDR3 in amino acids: CASRTTGTYEQYF. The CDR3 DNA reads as TGTGCCAGCAGGACGACTGGAACCTACGAGCAGTACTTC.

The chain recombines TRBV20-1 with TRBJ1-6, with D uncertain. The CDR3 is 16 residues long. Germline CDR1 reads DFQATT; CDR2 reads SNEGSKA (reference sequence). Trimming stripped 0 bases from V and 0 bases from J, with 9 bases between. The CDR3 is CSARDQFSSYNSPLHF. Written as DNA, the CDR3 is TGCAGTGCTAGAGATCAATTCAGCTCCTATAATTCACCCCTCCACTTT.

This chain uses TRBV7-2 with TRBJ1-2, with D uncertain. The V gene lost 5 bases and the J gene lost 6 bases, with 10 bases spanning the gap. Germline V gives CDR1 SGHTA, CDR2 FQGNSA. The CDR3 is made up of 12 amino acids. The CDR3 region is CASSTLSNGYTF. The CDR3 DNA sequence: TGTGCCAGCAGCACCCTCAGTAATGGCTACACCTTC. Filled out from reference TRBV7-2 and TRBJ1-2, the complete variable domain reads GAGVSQSPSNKVTEKGKDVELRCDPISGHTALYWYRQSLGQGLEFLIYFQGNSAPDKSGLPSDRFSAERTGGSVSTLTIQRTQQEDSAVYLCASSTLSNGYTFGSGTRLTVV.

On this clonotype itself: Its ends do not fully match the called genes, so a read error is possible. CDR3 sequence: CSSSPSGTDTQYF. CDR3 nucleotides: TGCTCTTCTAGCCCAAGTGGTACAGATACGCAGTATTTT. The rearrangement joins TRBV19 to TRBJ2-3, with D possibly being TRBD2 (5 bases). Germline values: CDR1 LNHDA, CDR2 SQIVND (reference sequence). CDR3 length equals 13 residues.

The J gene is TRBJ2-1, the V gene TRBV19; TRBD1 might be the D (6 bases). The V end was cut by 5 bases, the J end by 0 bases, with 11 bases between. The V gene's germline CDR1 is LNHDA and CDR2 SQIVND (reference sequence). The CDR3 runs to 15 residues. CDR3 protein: CASSYDRSSYNEQFF. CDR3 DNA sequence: TGTGCCAGTAGTTACGACAGGAGCTCCTACAATGAGCAGTTCTTC.

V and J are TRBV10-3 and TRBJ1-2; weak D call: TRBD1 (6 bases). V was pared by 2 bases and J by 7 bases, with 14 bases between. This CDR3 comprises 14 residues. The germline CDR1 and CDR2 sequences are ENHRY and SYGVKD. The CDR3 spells CAISEAGERGGYTF. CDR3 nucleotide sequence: TGTGCCATCAGTGAGGCAGGGGAAAGGGGTGGCTACACCTTC.

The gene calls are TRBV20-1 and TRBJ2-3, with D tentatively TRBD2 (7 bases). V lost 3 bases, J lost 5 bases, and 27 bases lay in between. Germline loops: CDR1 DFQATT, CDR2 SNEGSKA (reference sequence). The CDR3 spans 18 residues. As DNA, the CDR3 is TGCAGTGCTAGGAGAGGGGGGGGGGCCGGGGCGCCCGGAGATACGCAGTATTTT. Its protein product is CSARRGGGAGAPGDTQYF.

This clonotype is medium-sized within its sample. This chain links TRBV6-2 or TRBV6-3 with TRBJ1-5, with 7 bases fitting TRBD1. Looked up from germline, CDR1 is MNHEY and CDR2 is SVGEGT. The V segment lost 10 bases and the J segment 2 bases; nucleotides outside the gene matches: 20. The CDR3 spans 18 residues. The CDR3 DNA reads TGTGCCACCTCCCCCCAGACATACAGGGGCGTTGGCAATCAGCCCCAGCATTTT. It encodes CATSPQTYRGVGNQPQHF.

CDR3 protein: CASSTGSYEQYF. For the CDR3, the DNA is TGTGCCAGCAGTACAGGCTCCTACGAGCAGTACTTC. This rearrangement joins TRBV6-2 or TRBV6-3 to TRBJ2-7; D might be TRBD1 (5 bases). Germline lookup yields CDR1 MNHEY and CDR2 SVGEGT. The CDR3 runs to 12 residues. Trimming cost V 5 bases and J 0 bases, with 5 bases left between them.

For the CDR3, the DNA is TGCAGTGCTCACCCTAGGGGATTGGGCTATGGCTACACCTTC. Translating it yields CSAHPRGLGYGYTF. This chain uses TRBV20-1 with TRBJ1-2, with D tentatively TRBD1 (5 bases). The CDR3 is 14 residues long. Trimming took 5 bases from V and 4 from J, leaving 17 bases between them. Per the germline V gene, CDR1 is DFQATT and CDR2 is SNEGSKA (reference sequence).

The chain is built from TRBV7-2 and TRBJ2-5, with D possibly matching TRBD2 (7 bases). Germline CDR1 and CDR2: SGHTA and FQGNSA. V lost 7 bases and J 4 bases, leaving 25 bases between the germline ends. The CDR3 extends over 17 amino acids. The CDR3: CASISTRGGEGLETQYF. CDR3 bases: TGTGCCAGCATCTCCACGAGGGGGGGGGAGGGCCTAGAGACCCAGTACTTC.

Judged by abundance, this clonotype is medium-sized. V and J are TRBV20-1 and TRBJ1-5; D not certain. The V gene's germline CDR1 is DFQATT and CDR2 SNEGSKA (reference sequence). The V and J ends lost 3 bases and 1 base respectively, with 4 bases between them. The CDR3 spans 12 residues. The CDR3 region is CSASRSNQPQHF. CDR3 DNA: TGCAGTGCTAGCCGGAGCAATCAGCCCCAGCATTTT.

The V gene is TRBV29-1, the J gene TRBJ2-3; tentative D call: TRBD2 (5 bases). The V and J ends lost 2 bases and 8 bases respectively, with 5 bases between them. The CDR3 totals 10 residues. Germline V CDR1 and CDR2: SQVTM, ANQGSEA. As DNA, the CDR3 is TGCAGCGTTGAACGGGGTACGCAGTATTTT. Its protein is CSVERGTQYF.

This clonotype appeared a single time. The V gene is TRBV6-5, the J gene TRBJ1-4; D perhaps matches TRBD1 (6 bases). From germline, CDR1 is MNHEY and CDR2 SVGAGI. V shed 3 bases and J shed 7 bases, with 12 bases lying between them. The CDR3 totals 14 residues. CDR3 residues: CASSYVGGGEKLFF. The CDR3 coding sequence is TGTGCCAGCAGTTATGTGGGGGGCGGTGAAAAACTGTTTTTT.

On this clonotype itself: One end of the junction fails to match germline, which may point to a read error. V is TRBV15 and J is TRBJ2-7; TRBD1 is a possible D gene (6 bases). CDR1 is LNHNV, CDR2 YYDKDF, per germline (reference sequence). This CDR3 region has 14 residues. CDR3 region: CATSDRTSSYGQYF. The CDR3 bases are TGTGCCACCAGCGACAGGACTTCCTCCTACGGGCAGTACTTC.

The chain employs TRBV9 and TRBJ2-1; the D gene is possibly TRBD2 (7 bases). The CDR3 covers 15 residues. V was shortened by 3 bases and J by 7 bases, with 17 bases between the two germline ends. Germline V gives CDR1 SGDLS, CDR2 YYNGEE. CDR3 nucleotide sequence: TGTGCCAGCAGCGAGAGGGGGACTACGCTAAATGAGCAGTTCTTC. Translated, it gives CASSERGTTLNEQFF.

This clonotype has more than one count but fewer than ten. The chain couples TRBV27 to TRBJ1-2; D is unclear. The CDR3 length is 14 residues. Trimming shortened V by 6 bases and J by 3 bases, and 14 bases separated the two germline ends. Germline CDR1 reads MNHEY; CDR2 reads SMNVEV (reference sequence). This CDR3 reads CASSQRGSYYGYTF. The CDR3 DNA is TGTGCCAGCAGCCAGCGGGGAAGTTACTATGGCTACACCTTC.

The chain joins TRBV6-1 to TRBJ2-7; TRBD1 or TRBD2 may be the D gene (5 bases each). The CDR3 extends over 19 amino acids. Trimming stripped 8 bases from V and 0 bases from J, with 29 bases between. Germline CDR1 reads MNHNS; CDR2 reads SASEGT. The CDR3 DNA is TGTGCCAGCTCCCTCCCCTCACAGTCGGGGACCTACTTCTCCTACGAGCAGTACTTC. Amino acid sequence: CASSLPSQSGTYFSYEQYF.

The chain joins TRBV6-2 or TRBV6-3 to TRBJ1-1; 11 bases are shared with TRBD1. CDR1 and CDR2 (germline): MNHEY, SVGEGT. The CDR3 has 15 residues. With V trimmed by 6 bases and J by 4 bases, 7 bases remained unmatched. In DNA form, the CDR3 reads TGTGCCAGCAGACGGACAGGGGGCTTGAGCACTGAAGCTTTCTTT. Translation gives CASRRTGGLSTEAFF.

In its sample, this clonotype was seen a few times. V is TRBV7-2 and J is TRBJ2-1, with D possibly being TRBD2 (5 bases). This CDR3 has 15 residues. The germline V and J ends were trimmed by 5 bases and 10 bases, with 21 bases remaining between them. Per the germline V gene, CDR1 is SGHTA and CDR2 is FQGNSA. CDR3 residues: CASSLVGVPAREQFF. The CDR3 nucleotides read TGTGCCAGCAGCCTTGTCGGGGTGCCCGCTCGGGAGCAGTTCTTC.

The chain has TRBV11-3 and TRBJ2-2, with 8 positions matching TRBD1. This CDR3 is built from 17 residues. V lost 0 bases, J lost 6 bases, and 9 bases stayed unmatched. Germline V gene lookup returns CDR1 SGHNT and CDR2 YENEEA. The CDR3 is CASSLEDRAVGSGELFF. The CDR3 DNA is TGTGCCAGCAGCTTAGAGGACAGGGCCGTGGGTTCCGGGGAGCTGTTTTTT.

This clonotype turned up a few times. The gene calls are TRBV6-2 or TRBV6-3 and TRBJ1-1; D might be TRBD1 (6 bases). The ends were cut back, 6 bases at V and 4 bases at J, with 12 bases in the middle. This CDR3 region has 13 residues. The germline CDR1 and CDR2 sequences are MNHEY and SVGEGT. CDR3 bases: TGTGCCAGCAGGTACAGGGTTCCCACTGAAGCTTTCTTT. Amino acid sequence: CASRYRVPTEAFF.

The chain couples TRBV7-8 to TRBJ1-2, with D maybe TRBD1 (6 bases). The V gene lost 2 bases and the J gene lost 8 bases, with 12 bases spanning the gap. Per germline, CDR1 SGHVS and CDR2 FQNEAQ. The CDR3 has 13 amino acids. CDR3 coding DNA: TGTGCCAGCAGCTTAAGGGGGTCCACCGGCTACACCTTC. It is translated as CASSLRGSTGYTF.

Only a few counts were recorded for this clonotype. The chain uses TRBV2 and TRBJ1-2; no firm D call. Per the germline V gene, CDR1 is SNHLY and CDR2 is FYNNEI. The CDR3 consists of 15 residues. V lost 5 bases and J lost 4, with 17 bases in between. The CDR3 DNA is TGTGCCAGCAGTACCTTGGCTCTCAAGCTCTATGGCTACACCTTC. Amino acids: CASSTLALKLYGYTF.

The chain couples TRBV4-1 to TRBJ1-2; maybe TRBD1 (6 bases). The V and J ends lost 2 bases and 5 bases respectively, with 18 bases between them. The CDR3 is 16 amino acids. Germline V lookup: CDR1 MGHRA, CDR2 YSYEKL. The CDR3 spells CASSQIRDTATYGYTF. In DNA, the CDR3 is TGCGCCAGCAGCCAAATCCGGGACACTGCTACTTATGGCTACACCTTC.

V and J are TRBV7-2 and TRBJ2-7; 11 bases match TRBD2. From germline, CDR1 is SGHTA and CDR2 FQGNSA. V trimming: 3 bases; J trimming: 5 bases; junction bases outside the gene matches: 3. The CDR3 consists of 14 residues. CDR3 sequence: CASSLTSGDHEQYF. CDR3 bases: TGTGCCAGCAGCTTGACTAGCGGGGACCACGAGCAGTACTTC.

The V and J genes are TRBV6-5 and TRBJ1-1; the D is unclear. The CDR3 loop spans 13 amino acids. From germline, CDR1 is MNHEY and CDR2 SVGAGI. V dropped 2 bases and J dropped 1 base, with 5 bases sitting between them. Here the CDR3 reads CASSYRANTEAFF. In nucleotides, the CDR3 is TGTGCCAGCAGTTACAGGGCGAACACTGAAGCTTTCTTT.